A single sample gave rise to the 22 T cell receptor beta chains below, sequenced in a study of blood T cell repertoires in COVID-19. Data came from immunoSEQ multiplex PCR; TCRdb stores just in-frame clones and leaves some out. The sample shows approximately 170,000 clones, approximately 87% of them seen only once. The specimen sequenced was peripheral blood. These receptors were taken from an older woman with COVID-19, enrolled during active disease.

The chain combines TRBV7-3 with TRBJ1-6, with D possibly being TRBD1 (5 bases). The germline V gene encodes CDR1 SGHTA and CDR2 FQGTGA. This CDR3 comprises 14 residues. V was shortened by 1 base and J by 10 bases, with 11 bases between the two germline ends. The CDR3 DNA follows: TGTGCCAGCAGCTTAATGGGGGGTGGATCACCCCTCCACTTT. It encodes CASSLMGGGSPLHF. Together with reference TRBV7-3 and TRBJ1-6, the CDR3 gives the full variable domain: GAGVSQTPSNKVTEKGKYVELRCDPISGHTALYWYRQSLGQGPEFLIYFQGTGAADDSGLPNDRFFAVRPEGSVSTLKIQRTERGDSAVYLCASSLMGGGSPLHFGNGTRLTVT.

This clone has only a few counts. This CDR3 is CAAARGQAGELFF. The CDR3 DNA sequence: TGTGCCGCAGCCCGAGGACAGGCCGGGGAGCTGTTTTTT. The chain uses TRBV7-9 and TRBJ2-2; 7 bases map to TRBD1. CDR3 size: 13 residues. After removal of 11 bases from V and 6 bases from J, the junction contained 9 bases not matched to a gene. Germline CDR1 is SEHNR and CDR2 is FQNEAQ (reference sequence).

This clone was recorded only once. The rearrangement joins TRBV5-1 to TRBJ2-7, with D tentatively TRBD2 (5 bases). CDR3 length: 14 amino acids. V was cut by 1 base and J by 0 bases, with 8 bases left in between. The germline V gene has CDR1 SGHRS and CDR2 YFSETQ. The CDR3, as DNA: TGCGCCAGCAGCTTGACCCGGGACTCCTACGAGCAGTACTTC. Translating it yields CASSLTRDSYEQYF.

This sequence joins TRBV9 and TRBJ2-1, with a weak D call TRBD2 (6 bases). The germline V gene encodes CDR1 SGDLS and CDR2 YYNGEE. CDR3 length equals 12 residues. Trimming took off 7 bases at V and 9 bases at J, with 14 bases between the two ends. The CDR3 DNA sequence: TGTGCCAGCGGGGGGTACAACGGTGAGCAGTTCTTC. Amino acids: CASGGYNGEQFF.

The rearrangement links TRBV18 to TRBJ2-1; TRBD1 might be the D (6 bases). Trimming removed 3 bases at V and 4 bases at J, with 13 bases between. Germline V gene sequence: CDR1 KGHSH, CDR2 LQKENI. The CDR3 runs to 15 residues. CDR3 residues: CASSPRGAEYNEQFF. The CDR3 DNA reads TGTGCCAGCTCACCCAGGGGAGCCGAATACAATGAGCAGTTCTTC. The whole variable domain, remainder taken from reference TRBV18 and TRBJ2-1, is NAGVMQNPRHLVRRRGQEARLRCSPMKGHSHVYWYRQLPEEGLKFMVYLQKENIIDESGMPKERFSAEFPKEGPSILRIQQVVRGDSAAYFCASSPRGAEYNEQFFGPGTRLTVL.

The rearrangement links TRBV11-2 to TRBJ1-2; 7 bases agree with TRBD1. Germline V gene sequence: CDR1 SGHAT, CDR2 FQNNGV. The CDR3 has 14 residues. With 3 bases clipped from V and 4 bases from J, the junction kept 5 bases outside the gene matches. CDR3 DNA: TGTGCCAGCAGCTTCCGACAGGGTGCCTATGGCTACACCTTC. It encodes CASSFRQGAYGYTF. The full variable domain, with the rest looked up from reference TRBV11-2 and TRBJ1-2, is EAGVAQSPRYKIIEKRQSVAFWCNPISGHATLYWYQQILGQGPKLLIQFQNNGVVDDSQLPKDRFSAERLKGVDSTLKIQPAKLEDSAVYLCASSFRQGAYGYTFGSGTRLTVV.

This clone was seen a single time. V usage is TRBV7-2 and J usage is TRBJ2-1, with D uncertain. The length of the CDR3 is 14 residues. Trimming shortened V by 2 bases and J by 0 bases, and 5 bases separated the two germline ends. Germline V gives CDR1 SGHTA, CDR2 FQGNSA. Here the CDR3 reads CASSLRSSYNEQFF. CDR3 nucleotide sequence: TGTGCCAGCAGCTTAAGGAGCTCCTACAATGAGCAGTTCTTC.

This sequence joins TRBV18 and TRBJ1-5; TRBD1 matches 7 bases. This CDR3 comprises 18 residues. The V gene end was trimmed by 3 bases and the J gene end by 2 bases; junction bases not matched to a gene: 13. The germline V gene encodes CDR1 KGHSH and CDR2 LQKENI. CDR3 residues: CASSPKRQGPGGNQPQHF. CDR3 nucleotides: TGTGCCAGCTCACCGAAACGACAGGGCCCCGGTGGCAATCAGCCCCAGCATTTT.

The chain recombines TRBV9 with TRBJ1-5; the D is unclear. The CDR3 loop spans 14 amino acids. Deletions cut 1 base from V and 0 bases from J, with 5 bases between. From germline, CDR1 is SGDLS and CDR2 YYNGEE. In DNA, the CDR3 is TGTGCCAGCAGCGTATCCGGTAGCAATCAGCCCCAGCATTTT. Its translation is CASSVSGSNQPQHF.

This sequence joins TRBV5-1 and TRBJ2-1, with 9 bases that match TRBD2. The trim removed 4 bases at V and 10 bases at J, leaving 18 bases unmatched. Germline V gives CDR1 SGHRS, CDR2 YFSETQ. The CDR3 length is 17 residues. DNA of the CDR3: TGCGCCAGCAGCGCGCAGCCTCCGGGACTAGCCTCAGGCGAGCAGTTCTTC. Protein product: CASSAQPPGLASGEQFF.

The chain carries TRBV6-5 and TRBJ1-6; the match to TRBD1 covers 9 bases. The CDR3 runs to 13 residues. Germline values: CDR1 MNHEY, CDR2 SVGAGI. With V trimmed by 6 bases and J by 7 bases, 1 base remained unmatched. The chain's CDR3 is CASSGQGNSPLHF. CDR3 coding DNA: TGTGCCAGCAGCGGACAGGGGAATTCACCCCTCCACTTT.

This clone was observed a few times. The chain joins TRBV7-3 to TRBJ2-3, with 13 bases identical to TRBD2. The germline V gene has CDR1 SGHTA and CDR2 FQGTGA. The CDR3 sequence is 15 residues long. V dropped 5 bases and J dropped 3; count of bases not matched to a gene: 2. The CDR3 DNA follows: TGTGCCAGCAGCCCGACTAGCGGGAGGACAGATACGCAGTATTTT. It translates to CASSPTSGRTDTQYF. The full variable domain, with the rest looked up from reference TRBV7-3 and TRBJ2-3, is GAGVSQTPSNKVTEKGKYVELRCDPISGHTALYWYRQSLGQGPEFLIYFQGTGAADDSGLPNDRFFAVRPEGSVSTLKIQRTERGDSAVYLCASSPTSGRTDTQYFGPGTRLTVL.

The chain employs TRBV6-5 and TRBJ2-7; 9 nucleotides agree with TRBD1. The V and J ends lost 2 bases and 5 bases, in that order; junction bases with no gene match: 4. The V gene's germline CDR1 is MNHEY and CDR2 SVGAGI. This CDR3 is built from 14 residues. The CDR3 sequence: CASSYRDRVNEQYF. CDR3 DNA: TGTGCCAGCAGTTACCGGGACAGGGTCAACGAGCAGTACTTC.

The chain couples TRBV5-6 to TRBJ2-2; 13 bases align to TRBD2. Germline assignment: CDR1 SGHDT and CDR2 YYEEEE. The CDR3 extends over 17 amino acids. The V gene end was trimmed by 4 bases and the J gene end by 4 bases; junction bases not matched to a gene: 7. This CDR3 is CASSLRTSGRGTGELFF. The DNA for the CDR3 is TGTGCCAGCAGCCTTAGGACTAGCGGGAGAGGCACCGGGGAGCTGTTTTTT.

This sequence joins TRBV2 and TRBJ2-7; TRBD2 agrees at 7 bases. CDR3 length equals 14 residues. V gave up 10 bases and J gave up 4 bases; unmatched junction bases: 13. Germline CDR1 SNHLY, CDR2 FYNNEI. In DNA form, the CDR3 reads TGTGCCACCCTACCGCGGGACTACCTTTACGAGCAGTACTTC. Translating gives CATLPRDYLYEQYF.

This clone was counted at least ten times. This chain uses TRBV18 with TRBJ2-3; perhaps TRBD1 as D (6 bases). Between the trimmed V and J ends, which lost 2 bases and 4 bases, there was a span of 10 bases. CDR3 length: 14 amino acids. CDR1 is KGHSH, CDR2 LQKENI, per germline. The CDR3 DNA follows: TGTGCCAGCTCACCATCCAGGGGCTCAGATACGCAGTATTTT. As protein: CASSPSRGSDTQYF.

CDR3: CASAQDSYEQYF. The CDR3 region has the DNA TGTGCCAGCGCACAGGACTCCTACGAGCAGTACTTC. This chain connects TRBV9 to TRBJ2-7, with D maybe TRBD1 (5 bases). Germline CDR1 and CDR2: SGDLS and YYNGEE. CDR3 size: 12 residues. The V end lost 7 bases, the J end lost 0 bases, and 8 bases lay between the germline ends.

V is TRBV19 and J is TRBJ1-4, with 9 bases fitting TRBD1. Per the germline V gene, CDR1 is LNHDA and CDR2 is SQIVND (reference sequence). V lost 5 bases, J lost 3 bases, and 4 bases stayed unmatched. The CDR3 is made up of 15 amino acids. The CDR3 sequence: CASSSRTGANEKLFF. The CDR3, as DNA: TGTGCCAGTAGTTCCCGGACAGGGGCTAATGAAAAACTGTTTTTT.

V and J are TRBV19 and TRBJ1-1; 10 nucleotides match TRBD1. The germline V gene encodes CDR1 LNHDA and CDR2 SQIVND (reference sequence). The CDR3 has 15 residues. The trim removed 7 bases at V and 6 bases at J, leaving 11 bases unmatched. The CDR3 region is CASNQDRGRSPEAFF. CDR3 DNA sequence: TGTGCCAGTAACCAAGACAGGGGGCGGTCGCCTGAAGCTTTCTTT.

This chain uses TRBV6-2 or TRBV6-3 with TRBJ1-2, with 12 nucleotides matching TRBD1. V trimming: 5 bases; J trimming: 6 bases; junction bases outside the gene matches: 4. CDR3 size: 14 residues. Per the germline V gene, CDR1 is MNHEY and CDR2 is SVGEGT. CDR3 nucleotide sequence: TGTGCCAGCAGTGGGACAGGGGGCGCGCATGGCTACACCTTC. Protein: CASSGTGGAHGYTF.

This rearrangement joins TRBV27 to TRBJ2-7; the match to TRBD2 covers 8 bases. Losses at the gene ends were 2 bases for V and 5 bases for J; bases not matched to a gene: 5. The CDR3 is 14 residues long. Per germline, CDR1 MNHEY and CDR2 SMNVEV (reference sequence). The CDR3: CASSLGVSGNEQYF. In nucleotides, the CDR3 is TGTGCCAGCAGTTTAGGGGTTAGCGGGAACGAGCAGTACTTC.

The chain uses TRBV19 and TRBJ1-1; D may be TRBD1 (5 bases). CDR3 length: 15 residues. Trimming left V 9 bases short and J 4 bases short, with 21 bases between. Germline loops: CDR1 LNHDA, CDR2 SQIVND (reference sequence). The CDR3 is CARGVGPGGCTEAFF. CDR3 sequence (DNA): TGTGCCAGGGGGGTGGGGCCGGGAGGTTGCACTGAAGCTTTCTTT.